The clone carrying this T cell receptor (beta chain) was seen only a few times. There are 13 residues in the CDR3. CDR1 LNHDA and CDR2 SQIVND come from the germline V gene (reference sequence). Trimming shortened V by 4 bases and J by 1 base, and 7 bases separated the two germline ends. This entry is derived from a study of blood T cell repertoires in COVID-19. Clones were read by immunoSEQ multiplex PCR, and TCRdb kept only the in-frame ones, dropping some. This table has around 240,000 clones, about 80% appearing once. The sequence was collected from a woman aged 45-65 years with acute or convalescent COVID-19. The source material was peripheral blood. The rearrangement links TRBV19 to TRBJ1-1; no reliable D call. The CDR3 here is CASSSSRNTEAFF. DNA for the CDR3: TGTGCCAGTAGTAGTTCCCGGAACACTGAAGCTTTCTTT.